The clone carrying this T cell receptor (beta chain) has at least ten counts. The data are from a study of T cells in Graves' hyperthyroidism and ophthalmopathy. The CDR3 consists of 13 residues. V lost 5 bases and J lost 6, with 14 bases in between. Among ophthalmopathy patients, the Clinical Activity Score reached at least 3, the NOSPECS grade reached at least 4, and duration remained under 3 months. Researchers amplified the TCR beta CDR3 regions from RNA transcripts. A set of HTBI primers served as the primers for a first-round RT-PCR of the TCR CDR3. In TCRdb, the multiplex PCR reads were re-called with MiXCR into one record per CDR3 protein. The sample consists of about 260,000 distinct CDR3 sequences, approximately 21% of them appearing once.

This receptor was taken from a man younger than 40 with Graves' ophthalmopathy. The chain recombines TRBV12-3 or TRBV12-4 with TRBJ2-7; D ambiguous. The sample was blood. The CDR3 spells CASSHSPGPEQYF. The CDR3 DNA follows: TGTGCCAGCAGTCACTCCCCCGGGCCCGAGCAGTACTTC.